This T cell receptor (beta chain) was obtained from a study of cytomegalovirus exposure and HLA in healthy donors. Turning to the study itself: Counted in an early data release were about 80 million unique TCRs from HLA-typed donors. Study conclusions and caveats: Associated with HLA alleles at 0.05 false discovery rate in a later analysis were 17,000 or so TCR beta sequences. Later examination showed HLA-associated TCR beta chains had greater clonal expansion than equally common others. TCR association rates varied by HLA locus in a later analysis, with DRB1 highest and HLA-C lowest.

The study ran its PCR with 60 Vbeta and 13 Jbeta primers. Produced via immunoSEQ multiplex PCR; TCRdb's table is partial and in-frame only. The table includes approximately 150,000 clones, approximately 77% detected once. CDR1 WSHSY and CDR2 SAAADI come from the germline V gene. The trim removed 6 bases at V and 4 bases at J, leaving 0 bases unmatched. This CDR3 is built from 12 residues. Details on this clone: Its antigen is not known.

The specimen sequenced was PBMCs. The TCR comes from a female donor in good health and CMV-seronegative. J is TRBJ2-5 and V is TRBV10-2, with TRBD1 identical over 9 bases. CDR3 region: CASRDRGETQYF. CDR3 DNA: TGCGCCAGCAGGGACAGGGGAGAGACCCAGTACTTC.